What follows describes a single T cell receptor beta chain. The antigen this receptor binds is unknown. Base quality data are lacking; no much larger clone is found one base away. The record originates from a study of vaccination effects on CD4 cells after COVID-19 (dated by TCRdb to between 2021 and 2024). For the wider study: Across the study, the median time from the second dose to post-vaccine sampling was 72 days (range 14 to 241). In both COVID-19 convalescent patients and infection-naive vaccine recipients, the study compared SARS-CoV-2 spike-specific CD4+ TCR repertoires from before mRNA vaccination with those from after it. Cultures from other donors in the study were sequenced with the Oncomine TCR Beta short-read assay on an Illumina iSeq 100. The full study included around ten COVID-19 convalescent patients and several SARS-CoV-2-naive healthy vaccine recipients.

On the study overall, not on this receptor specifically: The study was limited by a small number of convalescent patients and lacked early post-infection timepoints. In healthy vaccine recipients, vaccine-induced clones were almost all SARS-CoV-2 mono-reactive, with only 1 of 255 cross-reactive with common cold coronaviruses. Both infection-induced and vaccine-induced clones contracted markedly at late post-vaccination timepoints, which is consistent with waning T cell responses.

Library preparation was by the immunoSEQ multiplex PCR assay. DNA from the CD4+ T cells that had been cultured and isolated underwent TCR beta CDR3 sequencing. Per the authors' processing: Non-productive TCR sequences were removed, reads were trimmed to the CDR3 region, and CDR3s of at least 7 amino acids were retained. The MANAFEST web app was used to identify antigen-specific clonotypes by comparing expansion in peptide wells with expansion in reference cultures. For clones to be considered positive, expansion at FDR<0.05 versus reference and all other wells, an odds ratio above 5, and a frequency above 0.1% in two replicate wells were required. Clonotypes significantly expanded in SARS-CoV-2 spike wells and in at least one common cold coronavirus spike condition were defined as cross-reactive. Levenshtein distance calculated with the stringdist R package was used to assess CDR3 similarity, and unrooted trees were constructed with ape in R 3.6.1. TCRdb stores this immuneACCESS table with in-frame sequences only. Part of the clones is absent; in the studies checked, under half of the shortfall reflects unresolved V genes, and no reason is known for the rest. That table is the source of V, J and clone size, and D and trimming were worked out from the DNA. Present in this sample are 15,000 or so clones, 70% to 80% of which were seen just once. The ten largest clones add up to approximately 17% of the sample.

The ViraFEST assay stimulated PBMC with viral peptide pools and then used TCR sequencing to identify antigen-specific CD4+ T cell clonotypes by expansion. After more than 9 days of culture, CD4+ T cells were isolated with the EasySep CD4+ T cell isolation kit. Each participant received two doses of an mRNA SARS-CoV-2 vaccine, either BNT162b2 or mRNA-1273. Healthy vaccine recipients had no prior SARS-CoV-2 infection, confirmed by negative nucleocapsid antibodies before and after vaccination. Each well held around 2 million PBMC cultured in IMDM containing approximately 5.3% human AB serum, 9 to 10 IU/ml IL-2 and gentamicin, along with 8 to 10 ug/ml peptides. On days 3 and 7, half of the culture medium was replaced with fresh IL-2-containing medium. Unless otherwise noted, each peptide stimulation condition was cultured in triplicate wells. PBMC were separated from whole blood using Ficoll-Paque Plus gradient centrifugation and were then either cryopreserved at -140C or used fresh. The overlapping peptide pools covered the spike proteins of SARS-CoV-2 as well as those of the common cold coronaviruses HCoV-NL63, HCoV-OC43 and HCoV-229E. Genomic DNA was extracted from cultured CD4+ T cells with the QIAamp micro DNA kit.

The CDR3 numbers 17 residues from cysteine through phenylalanine. The DNA shown is the 51-base CDR3, in frame from base 1. Based on the germline V gene, the CDR1 and CDR2 sequences are SGHTA and FQGNSA. V has 4 bases trimmed and J has 4 bases trimmed; junction bases matching no gene number 14. The sequence derives from a human donor who received a COVID-19 vaccine. The sequencing used CD4+ T cells from PBMCs cultured with HCoV-NL63 spike peptides, collected after COVID-19 vaccination. This sample's cell subset or site label indicates: HCoV-NL63 spike overlapping peptide pool stimulation. The V and J genes are TRBV7-2 and TRBJ1-1, with 8 bases aligning to TRBD1. The bases are TGTGCCAGCAGCTCCCCGGGAGGACAGGGCGGTTTCACTGAAGCTTTCTTT. Its translation reads: CASSSPGGQGGFTEAFF.